This TCR beta chain was documented in a study of T-cell reconstitution after alpha-beta-depleted transplantation in children. Overall study results and limits: By about two months after transplant, alpha-beta T cells reportedly arose from several hundred graft clones that had expanded. Surviving recipient T cells and thymic progenitors accounted for the high day-60 TCRbeta diversity observed in some patients. By one year post-transplant, T-cell counts and diversity largely arose from T cells that were newly produced.

The library targeted TCRbeta and was prepared with unique molecular identifiers. TCRdb processed the PCR reads anew with MiXCR; each CDR3 protein has one entry. The table shows nearly 200,000 distinct CDR3 sequences, with 5.5% to 7% occurring only once. A remark on this clonotype: The antigen remains undetermined.

The sample consisted of PBMCs, taken before TCRalphabeta/CD19-depleted stem cell transplant. This receptor was taken from a girl younger than two with combined immunodeficiency, due to receive a stem cell transplant.

CDR3 bases: TGTGCCACCAGTGGAGAGGCCCCCGTTACAGATACGCAGTATTTT. The encoded protein is CATSGEAPVTDTQYF. V and J are TRBV24-1 and TRBJ2-3; the D is unclear. V lost 5 bases and J 3 bases, leaving 14 bases between the germline ends. Germline V CDR1 and CDR2: KGHDR, SFDVKD. The CDR3 covers 15 residues.